A single T cell receptor (beta chain) is shown here with its context. This record belongs to a study of human T cells and chemical hapten exposure. For the study at large: The upper back received 0.01% DPC by patch testing, with results read at 6 days.

Specified time point: patch test 1, 2 weeks after DPC sensitization. Treatment here: therapeutic diphenylcyclopropenone sensitization with weekly scalp DPC. Phlebotomy was performed prior to application of every patch test. V lost 4 bases to trimming and J lost 8 bases; unmatched junction nucleotides: 5. CDR3 length: 12 residues. CDR1 and CDR2 (germline): SQVTM, ANQGSEA. Unique molecular identifiers were affixed to discrete cDNA molecules within the library. Using its own MiXCR run on the RACE reads, TCRdb lists one record per CDR3 protein. The sample has fewer than 500,000 distinct CDR3 sequences; around 5% are singletons.

The rearrangement links TRBV29-1 to TRBJ2-1; 7 positions match TRBD2. The receptor was derived from a woman between 45 and 65 years old with alopecia areata. Some clones in this sample may be carry-over from other donors' samples. The material sequenced was whole blood, taken in connection with sensitization to the hapten diphenylcyclopropenone (DPC). This chain's CDR3 is CSVAWGGYEQFF. CDR3 nucleotides: TGCAGCGTTGCCTGGGGGGGGTATGAGCAGTTCTTC.